A selection of T cell receptor beta chains follows, all from one sample in a study of blood T cell repertoires in COVID-19. Sequenced by immunoSEQ multiplex PCR; TCRdb stores in-frame clones only, minus some. The sample contains 73,000 or so clones, about 91% of which appear only once. The sequenced sample consisted of peripheral blood. The receptor source for this set is a human donor with active COVID-19. The donor label of this sample is uncertain. CDR3s include the opening cysteine and the closing phenylalanine or tryptophan. The D gene is left open where the match is weak. Some rows have no size entry. The others give once, few or many, or a class for an expanded clone.

J: TRBJ1-2
size: .
D: .
V: TRBV6-5
CDR3: CASSYSGQLYGYTF
DNA: TGTGCCAGCAGTTACTCGGGGCAACTCTATGGCTACACCTTC

J: TRBJ1-2
size: .
D: .
V: TRBV14
CDR3: CASSQDRSPYGYTF
DNA: TGTGCCAGCAGCCAAGACCGGTCTCCTTATGGCTACACCTTC

J: TRBJ2-1
size: .
D: TRBD2
V: TRBV5-1
CDR3: CASSLVIGSGRANEQFF
DNA: TGCGCCAGCAGCTTGGTCATTGGAAGCGGGAGGGCTAATGAGCAGTTCTTC

J: TRBJ2-2
size: .
D: .
V: TRBV27
CDR3: CASSTSTGVNTGELFF
DNA: TGTGCCAGCAGTACCTCGACAGGTGTTAACACCGGGGAGCTGTTTTTT

J: TRBJ2-7
size: .
D: .
V: TRBV7-3
CDR3: CASSSSSYEQYF
DNA: TGTGCCAGCAGCTCCAGCTCCTACGAGCAGTACTTC

J: TRBJ1-2
size: .
D: .
V: TRBV6-5
CDR3: CASSRTPRDYYGYTF
DNA: TGTGCCAGCAGTCGGACCCCCAGGGACTACTATGGCTACACCTTC

J: TRBJ2-7
size: .
D: TRBD1
V: TRBV28
CDR3: CASSRDRSFSASYEQYF
DNA: TGTGCCAGCAGTCGGGACAGGTCCTTTTCTGCATCCTACGAGCAGTACTTC

J: TRBJ1-4
size: .
D: TRBD1
V: TRBV6-5
CDR3: CASRTGRRNEKLFF
DNA: TGTGCCAGCAGGACAGGGCGGCGTAATGAAAAACTGTTTTTT

J: TRBJ1-2
size: .
D: .
V: TRBV3-1/TRBV3-2
CDR3: CASSQRGAGGYTF
DNA: TGTGCCAGCAGCCAACGGGGGGCCGGTGGCTACACCTTC

J: TRBJ2-2
size: .
D: .
V: TRBV5-4
CDR3: CASSLVSGELFF
DNA: TGTGCCAGCAGCTTGGTATCCGGGGAGCTGTTTTTT

J: TRBJ1-2
size: .
D: .
V: TRBV4-3
CDR3: CASSYHRENYGYTF
DNA: TGCGCCAGCAGCTACCACAGGGAAAACTATGGCTACACCTTC

J: TRBJ1-5
size: .
D: TRBD1
V: TRBV6-5
CDR3: CASSPTRTGYQPQHF
DNA: TGTGCCAGCAGTCCCACTAGGACAGGATATCAGCCCCAGCATTTT

J: TRBJ2-3
size: .
D: TRBD2
V: TRBV2
CDR3: CASSHKLAGGANTQYF
DNA: TGTGCCAGCAGCCACAAATTAGCGGGAGGAGCAAATACGCAGTATTTT

J: TRBJ1-2
size: .
D: TRBD1
V: TRBV23-1
CDR3: CASSHTGQKYGYTF
DNA: TGCGCCAGCAGTCATACGGGACAGAAATATGGCTACACCTTC

J: TRBJ2-1
size: .
D: TRBD2
V: TRBV7-9
CDR3: CASSSLAGNEQFF
DNA: TGTGCCAGCAGCTCCCTAGCGGGCAATGAGCAGTTCTTC

J: TRBJ1-5
size: .
D: .
V: TRBV5-4
CDR3: CASSRQGTQPQHF
DNA: TGTGCCAGCAGCCGTCAGGGGACTCAGCCCCAGCATTTT

J: TRBJ2-7
size: .
D: TRBD1
V: TRBV6-5
CDR3: CASSPGTGGHEQYF
DNA: TGTGCCAGCAGTCCCGGGACAGGGGGACACGAGCAGTACTTC

J: TRBJ1-1
size: .
D: TRBD1
V: TRBV6-2/TRBV6-3
CDR3: CASSYQDRNAFF
DNA: TGTGCCAGCAGTTACCAGGACAGGAATGCTTTCTTT

J: TRBJ2-1
size: .
D: TRBD2
V: TRBV5-1
CDR3: CASSLQAGGYNEQFF
DNA: TGCGCCAGCAGCTTGCAGGCGGGGGGTTACAATGAGCAGTTCTTC

J: TRBJ2-3
size: few
D: .
V: TRBV4-1
CDR3: CASSQDQPGDTQYF
DNA: TGCGCCAGCAGCCAAGATCAGCCGGGGGATACGCAGTATTTT

J: TRBJ2-5
size: .
D: TRBD2
V: TRBV4-1
CDR3: CATRDGSGSNRETQYF
DNA: TGCGCCACCAGGGACGGTAGCGGGAGTAATCGGGAGACCCAGTACTTC

J: TRBJ2-7
size: .
D: TRBD2
V: TRBV11-2
CDR3: CASGATSGRHGEQYF
DNA: TGTGCCAGCGGCGCGACTAGCGGGAGGCATGGCGAGCAGTACTTC

J: TRBJ2-3
size: .
D: .
V: TRBV10-1
CDR3: CASSDAGRVGTATDTQYF
DNA: TGCGCCAGCAGTGATGCGGGGCGGGTCGGGACAGCCACAGATACGCAGTATTTT

J: TRBJ2-5
size: .
D: .
V: TRBV2
CDR3: CASSGGQVETQYF
DNA: TGTGCCAGCAGTGGAGGACAAGTGGAGACCCAGTACTTC

J: TRBJ1-2
size: few
D: TRBD1
V: TRBV19
CDR3: CASRSAGDRGLYTF
DNA: TGTGCCAGTAGATCCGCCGGAGACAGGGGACTCTACACCTTC

J: TRBJ1-4
size: .
D: TRBD1
V: TRBV15
CDR3: CATSRDRGEKLFF
DNA: TGTGCCACCAGCCGGGACAGGGGAGAAAAACTGTTTTTT